Presented here are 26 T cell receptor beta chains from one specimen sequenced in a study of cytomegalovirus exposure and HLA in healthy donors. Primers: 60 Vbeta forward and 13 Jbeta reverse. Using immunoSEQ multiplex PCR, the repertoire was profiled, and TCRdb retains in-frame clones only, with some absent. This repertoire shows almost 80,000 clones, roughly 69% found once; its top ten account for approximately 7%. The sequenced sample was PBMCs. Every receptor here comes from a woman in her forties or fifties in good health and CMV-seropositive.

The J gene is TRBJ2-1, the V gene TRBV10-3, with TRBD2 as a possible D gene (5 bases). Germline loops: CDR1 ENHRY, CDR2 SYGVKD. CDR3 length: 14 amino acids. V was trimmed by 4 bases and J by 1 base, leaving 8 bases between them. The CDR3: CAISGGRSYNEQFF. As DNA, the CDR3 is TGTGCCATCAGTGGCGGGCGTTCCTACAATGAGCAGTTCTTC.

The sample holds a few counts of this clone. The chain couples TRBV4-1 to TRBJ2-7, with D perhaps TRBD2 (6 bases). CDR1 is MGHRA and CDR2 is YSYEKL in the germline V gene. The ends were cut back, 2 bases at V and 3 bases at J, with 8 bases in the middle. This CDR3 is 13 amino acids long. The CDR3 DNA sequence: TGCGCCAGCAGCCAATTCGGGAGCTACGAGCAGTACGTC. It yields the protein CASSQFGSYEQYV.

This clone was observed a single time. The chain couples TRBV27 to TRBJ2-5; 10 nucleotides line up with TRBD1. With 5 bases clipped from V and 5 bases from J, the junction kept 5 bases outside the gene matches. Germline CDR1 reads MNHEY; CDR2 reads SMNVEV (reference sequence). The CDR3 has 14 amino acids. CDR3 amino acids: CASSHGQGEETQYF. The DNA for the CDR3 is TGTGCCAGCAGTCACGGACAGGGGGAGGAGACCCAGTACTTC.

In its sample, this clone was seen a few times. The genes are TRBV9 and TRBJ1-1; unclear D gene. The CDR3 has 13 residues. Germline V gene data show CDR1 as SGDLS and CDR2 as YYNGEE. The V end lost 3 bases, the J end lost 2 bases, and 8 bases lay between the germline ends. This chain's CDR3 is CASSGGLNTEAFF. The CDR3 DNA sequence: TGTGCCAGCAGCGGCGGACTTAACACTGAAGCTTTCTTT.

Of note for this clone: Its ends do not fully match the called genes, so a read error is possible. This chain joins TRBV6-6 and TRBJ2-5; D is possibly TRBD1 (6 bases). CDR1 is MNHNY and CDR2 is SVGAGI in the germline V gene (reference sequence). The CDR3 spans 12 residues. CDR3 nucleotides: TGTGCCAGCAGTTACCAACAGGGCGCCCATGACTTC. Translation gives CASSYQQGAHDF.

This clone was picked up a small number of times. This chain's CDR3 is CASSLVRRDTQYF. For the CDR3, the DNA is TGTGCCAGCAGCTTAGTTAGGAGGGATACGCAGTATTTT. V and J are TRBV11-2 and TRBJ2-3; D may be TRBD2 (5 bases). The germline gives CDR1 SGHAT, CDR2 FQNNGV. This CDR3 has 13 residues. Trimming shortened V by 1 base and J by 6 bases, and 8 bases separated the two germline ends.

The V gene is TRBV6-7, the J gene TRBJ1-2; D might be TRBD1 (6 bases). TRBV6-7 is designated an ORF whose function remains uncertain. V was trimmed by 5 bases and J by 2 bases, leaving 15 bases between them. There are 15 residues in the CDR3. The CDR3 sequence: CASSLSGTKNYGYTF. The CDR3 DNA reads as TGTGCCAGCAGTCTATCCGGGACAAAAAACTATGGCTACACCTTC.

This sequence joins TRBV6-6 and TRBJ2-5; weak D call: TRBD2 (6 bases). The germline V gene has CDR1 MNHNY and CDR2 SVGAGI (reference sequence). CDR3 length: 14 amino acids. V lost 8 bases and J lost 0, with 13 bases in between. The CDR3 nucleotides read TGTGCCAGCCGACGCGGGGCAAACCAAGAGACCCAGTACTTC. Translation gives CASRRGANQETQYF.

The chain couples TRBV27 to TRBJ1-1; no reliable D call. V lost 5 bases to trimming and J lost 4 bases, with 23 bases between them. Germline assignment: CDR1 MNHEY and CDR2 SMNVEV (reference sequence). This CDR3 region has 17 residues. The CDR3 loop reads CASSPRFSGSGSTEAFF. CDR3 sequence (DNA): TGTGCCAGCAGTCCACGCTTTTCAGGAAGTGGGAGCACTGAAGCTTTCTTT.

This chain uses TRBV4-1 with TRBJ2-6, with 9 bases lining up with TRBD1. This CDR3 comprises 18 residues. The V and J ends lost 1 base and 2 bases, in that order; junction bases with no gene match: 6. Germline V gene lookup returns CDR1 MGHRA and CDR2 YSYEKL. CDR3 region: CASSQADHRGPGANVLTF. As DNA, the CDR3 is TGCGCCAGCAGCCAAGCGGACCACAGGGGGCCTGGGGCCAACGTCCTGACTTTC.

This sequence joins TRBV5-6 and TRBJ1-2; 9 nucleotides match TRBD1. After removal of 3 bases from V and 8 bases from J, the junction contained 8 bases not matched to a gene. Germline-derived CDR1 and CDR2 are SGHDT and YYEEEE. The CDR3 has 14 amino acids. The CDR3 coding sequence is TGTGCCAGCAGCTCGACAGGGGGTTTAGGAGGCTACACCTTC. It specifies CASSSTGGLGGYTF.

The V gene is TRBV13, the J gene TRBJ2-5; 8 nucleotides match TRBD1. Judging by the DNA end, TRBJ2-7 fits better; the J call may be wrong. The germline V gene encodes CDR1 PRHDT and CDR2 FYEKMQ (reference sequence). This CDR3 has 14 residues. The CDR3 here is CASSLRGQAYEQYF. The CDR3 coding sequence is TGTGCCAGCAGCTTAAGGGGACAGGCGTACGAGCAGTACTTC.

The chain is built from TRBV10-3 and TRBJ2-3, with D possibly TRBD1 on 6 matching bases. CDR1 and CDR2 (germline): ENHRY, SYGVKD. The CDR3 is made up of 15 amino acids. Deletions cut 3 bases from V and 4 bases from J, with 14 bases between. CDR3 sequence: CAISDTGNVADTQYF. CDR3 sequence (DNA): TGTGCCATCAGTGATACAGGGAATGTAGCAGATACGCAGTATTTT.

This CDR3 reads CASSPPIQGQAFF. In nucleotides, the CDR3 is TGCGCCAGCAGTCCACCCATACAGGGGCAGGCTTTCTTT. J is TRBJ1-1 and V is TRBV5-1, with TRBD1 matching over 7 bases. Trimming at V came to 5 bases and at J to 11 bases, leaving 12 bases not matched to a gene. The length of the CDR3 is 13 residues. The V gene's germline CDR1 is SGHRS and CDR2 YFSETQ.

The genes are TRBV28 and TRBJ1-6; D possibly corresponds to TRBD1 (6 bases). The CDR3 is 15 residues long. Germline V gives CDR1 MDHEN, CDR2 SYDVKM. The V and J ends lost 9 bases and 7 bases respectively, with 19 bases between them. CDR3 amino acids: CASTKTDRRNSPLHF. Written as DNA, the CDR3 is TGTGCCAGTACAAAAACCGACAGGAGAAATTCACCCCTCCACTTT.

This sequence joins TRBV27 and TRBJ2-5, with no clear D. The CDR3 extends over 14 amino acids. The ends were cut back, 5 bases at V and 4 bases at J, with 14 bases in the middle. From germline, CDR1 is MNHEY and CDR2 SMNVEV (reference sequence). This chain's CDR3 is CASSATQYPETQYF. CDR3 bases: TGTGCCAGCAGTGCCACACAATACCCAGAGACCCAGTACTTC.

V and J are TRBV2 and TRBJ1-1; D unresolved. Trimming pared 2 bases from V and 8 bases from J, leaving 6 bases between. This CDR3 region has 11 residues. Looked up from germline, CDR1 is SNHLY and CDR2 is FYNNEI. CDR3 nucleotide sequence: TGTGCCAGCAGTGAACCTACGGAAGCTTTCTTT. Encoded protein: CASSEPTEAFF.

The rearrangement joins TRBV7-3 to TRBJ2-3; 13 nucleotides align to TRBD2. The CDR3 sequence is 17 residues long. V lost 5 bases to trimming and J lost 1 base; unmatched junction nucleotides: 6. CDR1 is SGHTA, CDR2 FQGTGA, per germline. CDR3 DNA: TGTGCCAGCAGCCCTACAGGGACTAGCGGGGGCACAGATACGCAGTATTTT. Its translation is CASSPTGTSGGTDTQYF.

The V and J genes are TRBV4-1 and TRBJ1-1; the match to TRBD1 covers 7 bases. Germline values: CDR1 MGHRA, CDR2 YSYEKL. Germline trimming cut 1 base from V and 1 base from J; bases unmatched to any gene: 9. The CDR3 runs to 17 residues. In DNA form, the CDR3 reads TGCGCCAGCAGCCAAGCAAACAGGGGCCGGGGGAACACTGAAGCTTTCTTT. Its translation is CASSQANRGRGNTEAFF.

The rearrangement joins TRBV29-1 to TRBJ1-1, with D possibly matching TRBD1 (6 bases). The CDR3 sequence is 14 residues long. Per the germline V gene, CDR1 is SQVTM and CDR2 is ANQGSEA. Trimming left V 7 bases short and J 3 bases short, with 18 bases between. In DNA, the CDR3 is TGCAGCGCTCGGGAGGGGGACTTGGACACTGAAGCTTTCTTT. Translating it yields CSAREGDLDTEAFF.

The chain combines TRBV2 with TRBJ1-6; D remains ambiguous. V lost 6 bases and J 7 bases, leaving 16 bases between the germline ends. The CDR3 contains 15 residues. Looked up from germline, CDR1 is SNHLY and CDR2 is FYNNEI. The CDR3 coding sequence is TGTGCCAGCAGCACCTTTGAGGGTGGAAATTCACCCCTCCACTTT. Translation gives CASSTFEGGNSPLHF.

This chain joins TRBV6-5 and TRBJ2-3, with a possible D match to TRBD2 (6 bases). Per the germline V gene, CDR1 is MNHEY and CDR2 is SVGAGI. Trimming left V 0 bases short and J 5 bases short, with 9 bases between. The CDR3 is 14 amino acids. CDR3 coding DNA: TGTGCCAGCAGTTACTCGGGGGGTATAGATACGCAGTATTTT. Translated, it gives CASSYSGGIDTQYF.

V and J are TRBV7-9 and TRBJ1-1; D gene ambiguous. The CDR3 totals 13 residues. In germline, CDR1 is SEHNR, CDR2 FQNEAQ (reference sequence). The V gene lost 7 bases and the J gene lost 1 base, with 10 bases spanning the gap. CDR3 sequence: CASNSFKNTEAFF. The CDR3 DNA is TGTGCCAGCAACTCATTCAAGAACACTGAAGCTTTCTTT. The variable domain in full, completed from reference TRBV7-9 and TRBJ1-1, reads DTGVSQNPRHKITKRGQNVTFRCDPISEHNRLYWYRQTLGQGPEFLTYFQNEAQLEKSRLLSDRFSAERPKGSFSTLEIQRTEQGDSAMYLCASNSFKNTEAFFGQGTRLTVV.

V and J are TRBV25-1 and TRBJ2-1, with D possibly TRBD2 on 6 matching bases. V lost 2 bases and J 12 bases, leaving 17 bases between the germline ends. The CDR3 is made up of 14 amino acids. Germline V gene lookup returns CDR1 MGHDK and CDR2 SYGVNS. The CDR3 region is CASSEASVRGRQFF. The CDR3 region has the DNA TGTGCCAGCAGTGAAGCTTCTGTTCGGGGGAGGCAGTTCTTC.

This chain joins TRBV21-1 and TRBJ2-7; TRBD1 is the table's D call and was not checked against the DNA. TRBV21-1 is a known pseudogene. CDR3 length: 15 amino acids. The CDR3 sequence: CASSKGTGVRYEQYV. As DNA, the CDR3 is TGTGCCAGCAGCAAAGGGACAGGGGTGCGCTACGAGCAGTACGTC.

The chain employs TRBV27 and TRBJ1-6; D not resolved. The CDR3 runs to 18 residues. Trimming stripped 2 bases from V and 4 bases from J, with 18 bases between. Germline-derived CDR1 and CDR2 are MNHEY and SMNVEV (reference sequence). The CDR3 nucleotides are TGTGCCAGCAGTTTAGGGCCGGGATTGGGCCGTTATAATTCACCCCTCCACTTT. Translation gives CASSLGPGLGRYNSPLHF.